This section outlines one TCR beta chain sequence together with its context. This sample is drawn from a study of blood T cell repertoires in COVID-19. Overall study context: Acute-phase and convalescent COVID-19 samples originated in the United States, Italy and Spain.

The CDR3 covers 12 residues. Looked up from germline, CDR1 is MNHNY and CDR2 is SVGAGI (reference sequence). Trimming shortened V by 5 bases and J by 0 bases, and 4 bases separated the two germline ends. In the original processing: Reference gene primers were amplified, and this amplification served to estimate nucleated cell counts. Produced via immunoSEQ multiplex PCR; TCRdb's table is partial and in-frame only. The V and J calls and clone size are taken from that table; D and trimming were inferred from the DNA. The repertoire includes about 190,000 clones, approximately 79% of them detected once, and around 12% sits in the top ten.

This TCR was sampled from a woman in her forties or fifties with acute or convalescent COVID-19. The source material was peripheral blood. V is TRBV6-6 and J is TRBJ1-1; D is undetermined. The DNA for the CDR3 is TGTGCCAGCAGTCCCATGAACACTGAAGCTTTCTTT. As protein: CASSPMNTEAFF.